This entry is about one T cell receptor beta chain. This record belongs to a study of technical replicates of blood from several donors. TCRdb's table, derived via immunoSEQ multiplex PCR, lists solely in-frame clones and lacks some. The table has some 93,000 clones, about 95% seen once. CDR1 and CDR2 from the germline V gene are MDHEN and SYDVKM. V was pared by 7 bases and J by 0 bases, with 9 bases of the junction left unmatched. The CDR3 loop spans 16 amino acids. The sequenced material came from T cells isolated from PBMCs. The V gene is TRBV28, the J gene TRBJ1-3, with 7 bases aligning to TRBD1. The TCR was taken from a human donor in good health. The CDR3 spells CASIKGAGPSGNTIYF. DNA of the CDR3: TGTGCCAGCATTAAGGGGGCGGGCCCCTCTGGAAACACCATATATTTT. The entire variable domain, with the rest obtained from reference TRBV28 and TRBJ1-3, is as follows: DVKVTQSSRYLVKRTGEKVFLECVQDMDHENMFWYRQDPGLGLRLIYFSYDVKMKEKGDIPEGYSVSREKKERFSLILESASTNQTSMYLCASIKGAGPSGNTIYFGEGSWLTVV.